The T cell receptor beta chain described here comes from a study of blood T cell repertoires in COVID-19. Study as a whole: Italy, Spain and the United States were the sources of the convalescent and acute COVID-19 samples. T cells, B-cell-depleted T cells, or PBMCs provided the cDNA or gDNA that served as material.

Seattle's enrolled individuals joined amid active infection and were then monitored longitudinally. A single count supports this clone. Study processing details: Amplified reference gene primers provided the basis for estimating nucleated cell counts. Only in-frame clones appear in the TCRdb table, and some are missing; sequencing was by immunoSEQ multiplex PCR. V, J and clone size were drawn from that table, and D and trimming were deduced from the DNA. Seen here are over 200,000 clones, 85% to 90% observed once, and the top ten hold less than 3%. The TCR originated in a young man with COVID-19, enrolled during active disease. Sequencing was performed on peripheral blood.

DNA of the CDR3: TGTGCCAGCAGTTACATAGCGGGGGGGCTCAATGAGCAGTTCTTC. This encodes CASSYIAGGLNEQFF. This chain connects TRBV6-5 to TRBJ2-1, with TRBD2 matching over 11 bases. J was trimmed by 6 bases and V by 2 bases; bases with no gene match: 3. The CDR3 contains 15 residues. CDR1 is MNHEY, CDR2 SVGAGI, per germline.